A single sample gave rise to the 18 T cell receptor beta chains below, sequenced in a study of regulatory T cells in long-lasting Graves disease. Relying on iRepertoire HTBI primers and Arm-PCR of CDR3 regions, the team built TCR beta libraries. TCRdb passed the multiplex PCR reads through MiXCR, listing each CDR3 protein once. The profile shows 200,000 to 300,000 distinct CDR3 sequences, 20% to 25% of them singletons. Sample time point: newly diagnosed GD, antithyroid drugs for less than 3 months. The TCR library was made from RNA extracted from PBMCs. The sample was peripheral blood mononuclear cells (PBMCs), taken at new diagnosis, from a patient treated with antithyroid drugs. Receptor source: a female donor with Graves disease.

This clonotype was seen repeatedly, ten times or more. This chain joins TRBV20-1 and TRBJ2-5; TRBD1 matches at 8 bases. V gave up 0 bases and J gave up 4 bases; unmatched junction bases: 4. The CDR3 consists of 14 residues. Germline V gene lookup returns CDR1 DFQATT and CDR2 SNEGSKA (reference sequence). The CDR3 region is CSARDRQGRETQYF. The CDR3 region has the DNA TGCAGTGCTAGAGATCGACAGGGGAGAGAGACCCAGTACTTC.

The sample holds many counts of this clonotype. The genes are TRBV10-2 and TRBJ2-3; D perhaps matches TRBD1 (6 bases). Germline V gene lookup returns CDR1 WSHSY and CDR2 SAAADI. The CDR3 length is 13 residues. The V gene lost 6 bases and the J gene lost 9 bases, with 16 bases spanning the gap. CDR3 protein: CASRGTQGLTQYF. The CDR3 coding sequence is TGCGCCAGCAGGGGGACCCAGGGGTTAACGCAGTATTTT.

The V call is TRBV15, the J call TRBJ1-2; D might be TRBD1 (5 bases). Germline lookup yields CDR1 LNHNV and CDR2 YYDKDF (reference sequence). The CDR3 loop spans 13 amino acids. Trimming shortened V by 7 bases and J by 2 bases, and 11 bases separated the two germline ends. CDR3 amino acids: CATTPDTNYGYTF. CDR3 DNA sequence: TGTGCCACCACCCCGGACACAAACTATGGCTACACCTTC.

The rearrangement uses TRBV5-4 and TRBJ2-1, with 8 nucleotides matching TRBD2. Germline V gives CDR1 SGHNT, CDR2 YYREEE (reference sequence). The ends lost 1 base at V and 6 bases at J; junction bases unmatched: 9. The CDR3 is 16 residues long. DNA of the CDR3: TGTGCCAGCAGCTTGATAGGTCGGGGGGGCCTCAATGAGCAGTTCTTC. Translated: CASSLIGRGGLNEQFF.

This clonotype has a count of ten or more. The chain links TRBV28 to TRBJ1-6; 7 bases are a match to TRBD1. The CDR3 loop spans 16 amino acids. V lost 4 bases, J lost 9 bases, and 12 bases stayed unmatched. The germline gives CDR1 MDHEN, CDR2 SYDVKM. The CDR3 nucleotides read TGTGCCAGCAGTTCCAGGGGGGCAGAGATGTTTTCACCCCTCCACTTT. Protein: CASSSRGAEMFSPLHF.

The sample holds many counts of this clonotype. The chain employs TRBV7-9 and TRBJ2-3; 7 bases match TRBD1. V shed 5 bases and J 4 bases; nucleotides not matched to a gene: 12. This CDR3 is built from 16 residues. CDR1 and CDR2 (germline): SEHNR, FQNEAQ (reference sequence). The CDR3 sequence is CASSTNPDRVSDTQYF. Here the CDR3 DNA reads TGTGCCAGCAGCACAAACCCAGACAGGGTCTCAGATACGCAGTATTTT. The whole variable domain, remainder taken from reference TRBV7-9 and TRBJ2-3, is DTGVSQNPRHKITKRGQNVTFRCDPISEHNRLYWYRQTLGQGPEFLTYFQNEAQLEKSRLLSDRFSAERPKGSFSTLEIQRTEQGDSAMYLCASSTNPDRVSDTQYFGPGTRLTVL.

This clonotype was found many times. V is TRBV20-1 and J is TRBJ1-1; possible D gene TRBD1, 5 bases. The CDR3 is 14 residues long. Between the trimmed V and J ends, which lost 6 bases and 6 bases, there was a span of 20 bases. CDR1 DFQATT and CDR2 SNEGSKA come from the germline V gene (reference sequence). CDR3 sequence reads: CSAPGLLGDAEAFF. The CDR3 DNA reads as TGCAGTGCCCCAGGGTTGTTGGGAGACGCTGAAGCTTTCTTT.

This clonotype occurred a few times. The chain carries TRBV20-1 and TRBJ1-2, with D possibly matching TRBD1 (5 bases). The CDR3 has 15 residues. V lost 5 bases and J 5 bases, leaving 21 bases between the germline ends. Germline values: CDR1 DFQATT, CDR2 SNEGSKA (reference sequence). The CDR3 sequence: CSAPRGGGILYGYTF. The CDR3 nucleotides read TGCAGTGCTCCGCGCGGGGGGGGGATACTATATGGCTACACCTTC.

This clonotype showed up many times. The chain joins TRBV29-1 to TRBJ2-1; 8 bases line up with TRBD1. Trimming cost V 6 bases and J 4 bases; bases outside gene matches: 14. The CDR3 runs 16 residues. Looked up from germline, CDR1 is SQVTM and CDR2 is ANQGSEA. The CDR3 bases are TGCAGCGTCCTTAGGTTACCAGGGGGCTCATACAATGAGCAGTTCTTC. Its translation: CSVLRLPGGSYNEQFF.

This clonotype was observed at least ten times. The chain uses TRBV27 and TRBJ1-1; 7 nucleotides align to TRBD1. The J segment lost 0 bases and the V segment lost 9 bases, leaving 10 bases of the junction unmatched. This CDR3 has 15 amino acids. CDR1 MNHEY and CDR2 SMNVEV come from the germline V gene (reference sequence). The CDR3 coding sequence is TGTGCCAGTATATACTTAGGGGGCTTGAACACTGAAGCTTTCTTT. It codes for CASIYLGGLNTEAFF.

This clonotype was recorded at least ten times. V gene TRBV18 combines with J gene TRBJ2-7; tentative D call: TRBD2 (6 bases). Trimming removed 3 bases from V and 1 base from J, with 7 bases in between. Germline CDR1 and CDR2: KGHSH and LQKENI. The CDR3 totals 13 residues. CDR3 DNA sequence: TGTGCCAGCTCACCGGACTATTCCTACGAGCAGTACTTC. Protein sequence: CASSPDYSYEQYF.

As concerns this clonotype: A clone one base away is much larger, so this may be a read error. The V and J genes are TRBV24-1 and TRBJ2-5; 10 bases match TRBD2. With the DNA end fitting TRBJ2-3 better, the J assignment may be wrong. CDR3 length: 17 amino acids. The germline V gene encodes CDR1 KGHDR and CDR2 SFDVKD. CDR3 sequence reads: CATSDSTFSGRPDTQYF. CDR3 in DNA: TGTGCCACCAGTGATTCGACTTTTAGCGGGAGGCCGGATACGCAGTATTTT.

The sample holds a few counts of this clonotype. This chain links TRBV18 with TRBJ1-4, with D maybe TRBD1 (5 bases). Germline V lookup: CDR1 KGHSH, CDR2 LQKENI. The CDR3 is made up of 13 amino acids. V was shortened by 0 bases and J by 7 bases, with 6 bases between the two germline ends. The CDR3 coding sequence is TGTGCCAGCTCACCACCGGGGGTTGAAAAACTGTTTTTT. Encoded protein: CASSPPGVEKLFF.

This clonotype was seen ten or more times. J is TRBJ2-3 and V is TRBV5-1, with D maybe TRBD2 (6 bases). The V and J ends lost 4 bases and 3 bases respectively, with 15 bases between them. The CDR3 extends over 15 amino acids. The germline gives CDR1 SGHRS, CDR2 YFSETQ. The CDR3 nucleotides are TGCGCCAGCAGCCCCGTGGCGGGGTTGACAGATACGCAGTATTTT. This encodes CASSPVAGLTDTQYF. Drawing the rest from reference TRBV5-1 and TRBJ2-3, the complete variable domain is KAGVTQTPRYLIKTRGQQVTLSCSPISGHRSVSWYQQTPGQGLQFLFEYFSETQRNKGNFPGRFSGRQFSNSRSEMNVSTLELGDSALYLCASSPVAGLTDTQYFGPGTRLTVL.

The V call is TRBV7-6, the J call TRBJ1-6, with no clear D. V lost 2 bases and J lost 0, with 8 bases in between. The CDR3 extends over 16 amino acids. CDR1 and CDR2 (germline): SGHVS, FNYEAQ. The CDR3 sequence: CASSLRESSYNSPLHF. CDR3 DNA sequence: TGTGCCAGCAGCTTACGGGAAAGCTCCTATAATTCACCCCTCCACTTT. Looking up the rest from reference TRBV7-6 and TRBJ1-6 gives the full variable domain: GAGVSQSPRYKVTKRGQDVALRCDPISGHVSLYWYRQALGQGPEFLTYFNYEAQQDKSGLPNDRFSAERPEGSISTLTIQRTEQRDSAMYRCASSLRESSYNSPLHFGNGTRLTVT.

This clonotype was counted ten times or more. CDR3 coding DNA: TGTGCCAGCAGTAATACCGGGACCGGCAATCAGCCCCAGCATTTT. The encoded protein is CASSNTGTGNQPQHF. The chain combines TRBV28 with TRBJ1-5; the D gene is possibly TRBD1 (5 bases). Trimming cost V 5 bases and J 2 bases, with 13 bases left between them. This CDR3 region has 15 residues. From germline, CDR1 is MDHEN and CDR2 SYDVKM. Filled out from reference TRBV28 and TRBJ1-5, the complete variable domain reads DVKVTQSSRYLVKRTGEKVFLECVQDMDHENMFWYRQDPGLGLRLIYFSYDVKMKEKGDIPEGYSVSREKKERFSLILESASTNQTSMYLCASSNTGTGNQPQHFGDGTRLSIL.

This clonotype came up many times. This chain uses TRBV6-5 with TRBJ2-1; the D gene is possibly TRBD2 (7 bases). The germline V gene encodes CDR1 MNHEY and CDR2 SVGAGI. This CDR3 has 16 residues. Trimming removed 2 bases at V and 10 bases at J, with 21 bases between. CDR3 bases: TGTGCCAGCAGTTACGCGTGGGAGGGCCCCAGGGGCGAGCAGTTCTTC. Its protein is CASSYAWEGPRGEQFF.

This clonotype was seen once. A read error is possible here, since a much larger clone lies one base away. The chain links TRBV5-1 to TRBJ2-5; weak D call: TRBD2 (6 bases). CDR1 and CDR2 from the germline V gene are SGHRS and YFSETQ. The CDR3 sequence is 11 residues long. V was trimmed by 6 bases and J by 4 bases, leaving 7 bases between them. CDR3 DNA sequence: TGCGCCAGCATGGGAGGAGAGACCCAGTACTTC. It translates to CASMGGETQYF.